This paragraph covers one TCR beta chain sequence. The antigen is undetermined. At one of its ends the junction is not consistent with the germline gene, which may arise from a read error. The data are from a study of beta chain features in type 1 diabetes. Study-wide background: Age, gender and cell yields were alike across patients and healthy donors.

Study-level points and caveats: Over-representation of high TCR-expressing cells was a possible consequence of cDNA sequencing. TCRB CDR3s were moderately but significantly shorter in Type 1 diabetes patients in all four CD4+ subsets. Any HLA effect on TCRB rearrangement was left unresolved by small sub-analyses.

CDR3 length: 13 residues. The V gene's germline CDR1 is SGHVS and CDR2 FQNEAQ. What was sequenced were expressed TCRB transcripts, since all of the isolated RNA had been reverse transcribed. Method: immunoSEQ multiplex PCR; TCRdb's copy keeps in-frame clones and lacks some. The table has under 250,000 clones, about a tenth seen once. The TCR comes from a man between 18 and 29 years old in good health. Sample: central memory CD4+ T cells from blood. V gene TRBV7-8 combines with J gene TRBJ1-2; 7 positions match TRBD1. In DNA, the CDR3 is TGTGCCAGCAGCACCCGGGACAGATTCGCCGAAGCCTTC. Protein product: CASSTRDRFAEAF. The variable domain in full, with the rest retrieved from reference TRBV7-8 and TRBJ1-2, is GAGVSQSPRYKVAKRGQDVALRCDPISGHVSLFWYQQALGQGPEFLTYFQNEAQLDKSGLPSDRFFAERPEGSVSTLKIQRTQQEDSAVYLCASSTRDRFAEAFGSGTRLTVV.